One and the same sample provided the 5 T cell receptor beta chains below, sequenced in a study of cytomegalovirus exposure and HLA in healthy donors. Only in-frame clones appear in the TCRdb table, and some are missing; sequencing was by immunoSEQ multiplex PCR. The sample contains 150,000 to 200,000 clones, roughly 91% of which appear only once. The specimen sequenced was PBMCs. The receptors shown here come from a man between 18 and 35 years old in good health and CMV-seropositive.

The chain is built from TRBV7-9 and TRBJ1-4, with TRBD1 matching over 11 bases. The trim removed 5 bases at V and 8 bases at J, leaving 7 bases unmatched. Germline V CDR1 and CDR2: SEHNR, FQNEAQ (reference sequence). The CDR3 is made up of 15 amino acids. The CDR3 sequence is CASSEWTGGEEKLFF. Here the CDR3 DNA reads TGTGCCAGCAGCGAATGGACAGGGGGCGAAGAAAAACTGTTTTTT.

The chain combines TRBV4-2 with TRBJ1-4, with TRBD1 as a possible D gene (5 bases). CDR3 size: 15 residues. Trimming shortened V by 6 bases and J by 5 bases, and 16 bases separated the two germline ends. Looked up from germline, CDR1 is LGHNA and CDR2 is YNFKEQ. Here the CDR3 reads CASRPDIASNEKLFF. The CDR3 DNA reads as TGTGCCAGCAGACCGGACATTGCTTCAAATGAAAAACTGTTTTTT.

This rearrangement joins TRBV2 to TRBJ2-1, with 15 bases lining up with TRBD2. Unmatched junction bases numbered 5, after V lost 4 bases and J lost 7 bases. The V gene's germline CDR1 is SNHLY and CDR2 FYNNEI. The CDR3 sequence is 16 residues long. Here the CDR3 reads CASSGTSGRASNEQFF. CDR3 DNA: TGTGCCAGCAGTGGGACTAGCGGGAGGGCCTCGAATGAGCAGTTCTTC.

This clone came up a few times. CDR3 sequence: CASSPGQGHGYTF. The CDR3 DNA reads TGCGCCAGCAGCCCGGGACAGGGCCATGGCTACACCTTC. V gene TRBV5-1 combines with J gene TRBJ1-2, with 9 bases identical to TRBD1. Germline V gives CDR1 SGHRS, CDR2 YFSETQ. The CDR3 is 13 residues long. V lost 4 bases to trimming and J lost 6 bases; unmatched junction nucleotides: 4. Full variable domain (outside the CDR3, taken from reference TRBV5-1 and TRBJ1-2): KAGVTQTPRYLIKTRGQQVTLSCSPISGHRSVSWYQQTPGQGLQFLFEYFSETQRNKGNFPGRFSGRQFSNSRSEMNVSTLELGDSALYLCASSPGQGHGYTFGSGTRLTVV.

The chain recombines TRBV6-5 with TRBJ2-7; no clear D. The CDR3 consists of 15 residues. CDR1 is MNHEY, CDR2 SVGAGI, per germline. V lost 4 bases and J lost 0, with 13 bases in between. The CDR3 region is CASSSPLRSSYEQYF. The CDR3 region has the DNA TGTGCCAGCAGTTCACCTTTGAGGAGCTCCTACGAGCAGTACTTC.